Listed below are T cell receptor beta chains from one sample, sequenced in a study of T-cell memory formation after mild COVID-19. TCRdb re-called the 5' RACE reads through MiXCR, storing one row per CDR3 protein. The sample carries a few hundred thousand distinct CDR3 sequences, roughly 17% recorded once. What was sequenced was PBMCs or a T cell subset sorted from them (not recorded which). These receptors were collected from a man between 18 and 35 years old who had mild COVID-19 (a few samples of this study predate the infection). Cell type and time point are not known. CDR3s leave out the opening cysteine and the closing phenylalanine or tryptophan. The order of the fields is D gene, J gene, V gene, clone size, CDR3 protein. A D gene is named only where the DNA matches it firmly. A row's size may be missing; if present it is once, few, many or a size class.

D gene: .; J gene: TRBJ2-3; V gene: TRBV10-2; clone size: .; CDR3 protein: ASWRATADTQY
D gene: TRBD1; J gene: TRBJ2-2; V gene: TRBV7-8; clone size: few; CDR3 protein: ASSSGQGAAGELF
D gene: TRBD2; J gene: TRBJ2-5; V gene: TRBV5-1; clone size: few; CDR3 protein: ASSLVASGGADGETQY
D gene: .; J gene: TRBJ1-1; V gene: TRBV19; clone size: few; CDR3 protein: ASRRHSTNTEAF
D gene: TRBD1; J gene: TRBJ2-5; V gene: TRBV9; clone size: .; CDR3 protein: ASSVGNRGRETQY
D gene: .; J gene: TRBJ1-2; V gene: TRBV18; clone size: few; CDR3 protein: ASVPVGNYGYT
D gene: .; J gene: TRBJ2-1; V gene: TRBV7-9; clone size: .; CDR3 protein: ASSFWDNEQF
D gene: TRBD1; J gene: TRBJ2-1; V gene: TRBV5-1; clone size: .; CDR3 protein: ASSSSRGPLYNEQF
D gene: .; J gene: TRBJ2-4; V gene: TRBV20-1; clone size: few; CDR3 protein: SARSFDIQY
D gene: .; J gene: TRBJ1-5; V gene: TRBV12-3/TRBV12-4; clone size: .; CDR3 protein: ASRHGGENQPQH
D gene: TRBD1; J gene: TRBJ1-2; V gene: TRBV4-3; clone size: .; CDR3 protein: ASTGTGTSKNINYGYT
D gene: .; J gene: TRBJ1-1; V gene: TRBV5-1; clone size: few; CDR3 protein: ASGKTGQNTEAF
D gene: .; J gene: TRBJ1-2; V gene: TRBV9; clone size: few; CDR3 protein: ASSVVPGGAYGYT
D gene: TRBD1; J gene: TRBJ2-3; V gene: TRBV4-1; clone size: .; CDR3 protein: ASSTGTGRDDTQY
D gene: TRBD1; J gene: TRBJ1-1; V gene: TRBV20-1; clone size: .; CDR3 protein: SARLSTGDKAF
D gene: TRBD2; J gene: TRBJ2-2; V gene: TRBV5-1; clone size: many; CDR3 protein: ASSPLAGGNTGELF
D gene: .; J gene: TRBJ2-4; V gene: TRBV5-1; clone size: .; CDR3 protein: AISLQGSGDYIQY
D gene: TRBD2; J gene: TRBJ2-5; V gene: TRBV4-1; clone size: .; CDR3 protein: ASSPGRLAGVETQY
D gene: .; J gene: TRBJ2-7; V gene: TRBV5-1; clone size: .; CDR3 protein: ASSRGGGWSYEQY
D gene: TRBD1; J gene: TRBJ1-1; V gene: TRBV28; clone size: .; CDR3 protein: ASSLQGALSTF
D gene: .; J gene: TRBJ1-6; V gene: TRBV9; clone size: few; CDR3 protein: ASSVAHNSPLH
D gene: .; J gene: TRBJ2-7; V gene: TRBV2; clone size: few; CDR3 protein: ASRFSTGIYEQY
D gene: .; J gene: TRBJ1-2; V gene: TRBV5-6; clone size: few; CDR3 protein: ASSLSIYRNSHYGYT
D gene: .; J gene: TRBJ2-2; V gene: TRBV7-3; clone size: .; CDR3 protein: ASSLNGGRELF
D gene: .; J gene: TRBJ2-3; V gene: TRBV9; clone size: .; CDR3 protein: ASSVVARPDTQY
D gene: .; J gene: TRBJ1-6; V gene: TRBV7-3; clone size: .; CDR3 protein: ASSLAGANSPLH
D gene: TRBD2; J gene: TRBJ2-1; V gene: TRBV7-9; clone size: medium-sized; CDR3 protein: ASSFGTSGDEQF
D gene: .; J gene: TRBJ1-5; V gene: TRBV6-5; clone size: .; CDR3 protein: ASSYQSNQPQH
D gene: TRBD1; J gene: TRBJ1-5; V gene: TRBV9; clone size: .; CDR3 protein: ASSVGTGGANQPQH
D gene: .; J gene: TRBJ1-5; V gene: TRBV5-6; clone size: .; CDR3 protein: ASSTRQSNQPQH
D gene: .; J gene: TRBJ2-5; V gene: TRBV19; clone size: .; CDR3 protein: ASNGGPSETQY